This entry features one T cell receptor (beta chain) sequence. Antigen specificity is unknown. Peripheral blood samples of around 9.3 milliliters were drawn from each donor. Isolation recovered at least 6.5 million PBMCs from every sample. These data come from a study of blood T cells in healthy people across ages. Overall study findings and caveats: Naive T cell percentage showed a strong correlation with TCR beta diversity.

Through a sample-barcoded 5' primer and a J-beta primer mix, a second PCR was run for roughly 6 to 11 cycles. TCRdb independently ran MiXCR on the 5' RACE reads; one entry per CDR3 protein. This sample has about 840,000 distinct CDR3 sequences; about 29% occur once, and the top ten carry 10%. V lost 6 bases and J lost 10, with 15 bases in between. The CDR3 contains 12 residues. The same sample was also used in a study of T cells of mothers and their children. That work states: Sample barcodes and 2-4 random nucleotides came from the second PCR's M1S primer.

The receptor's source is a woman aged 40 to 50 in good health. Sequenced sample: blood. This chain joins TRBV12-3 or TRBV12-4 and TRBJ1-1; a weak D match, TRBD1 (5 bases). CDR3 loop: CASREGPRGAFF. CDR3 nucleotide sequence: TGTGCCAGCAGGGAAGGACCAAGGGGAGCTTTCTTT.